This passage covers 25 T cell receptor beta chains from one sample sequenced in a study of blood T cell repertoires in COVID-19. The method was immunoSEQ multiplex PCR; TCRdb's version includes in-frame clones alone and lacks a portion of them. This table holds about 210,000 clones, more than 65% found once. Input material: peripheral blood. These receptors were obtained from a man aged 45-65 years with active or convalescent COVID-19.

This clone was counted only a few times. The rearrangement links TRBV2 to TRBJ1-1; TRBD1 agrees at 9 bases. The CDR3 contains 15 residues. Germline values: CDR1 SNHLY, CDR2 FYNNEI. Losses at the gene ends were 6 bases for V and 4 bases for J; bases not matched to a gene: 9. CDR3 bases: TGTGCCAGCAGACTTATGGGACAGGGCGGCACTGAAGCTTTCTTT. Translated, it gives CASRLMGQGGTEAFF. The variable domain in full, completed from reference TRBV2 and TRBJ1-1, reads EPEVTQTPSHQVTQMGQEVILRCVPISNHLYFYWYRQILGQKVEFLVSFYNNEISEKSEIFDDQFSVERPDGSNFTLKIRSTKLEDSAMYFCASRLMGQGGTEAFFGQGTRLTVV.

The chain uses TRBV19 and TRBJ2-2; 8 bases are a match to TRBD1. Germline-derived CDR1 and CDR2 are LNHDA and SQIVND (reference sequence). After removal of 8 bases from V and 1 base from J, the junction contained 9 bases not matched to a gene. The CDR3 is made up of 16 amino acids. The CDR3, as DNA: TGTGCCAGTCGCCATCCGGGACAGGAGAACACCGGGGAGCTGTTTTTT. Translated, it gives CASRHPGQENTGELFF.

The gene calls are TRBV18 and TRBJ2-3, with 12 bases that match TRBD2. The germline gives CDR1 KGHSH, CDR2 LQKENI. This CDR3 is 15 amino acids long. J lost 6 bases, V lost 7 bases, and 8 bases had no gene match. The CDR3 nucleotides are TGTGCCAGCTGTACTAGCGGGGGGTTTATGGATACGCAGTATTTT. Residues: CASCTSGGFMDTQYF.

The gene calls are TRBV5-1 and TRBJ2-1, with 12 bases matching TRBD2. This CDR3 has 16 amino acids. After removal of 0 bases from V and 7 bases from J, the junction contained 5 bases not matched to a gene. Germline assignment: CDR1 SGHRS and CDR2 YFSETQ. The chain's CDR3 is CASSLDLAGGRNEQFF. CDR3 in DNA: TGCGCCAGCAGCTTGGATCTAGCGGGAGGGCGGAATGAGCAGTTCTTC.

This chain connects TRBV5-4 to TRBJ2-3; possibly TRBD2 for D (6 bases). V lost 0 bases to trimming and J lost 5 bases, with 10 bases between them. The CDR3 extends over 14 amino acids. CDR1 SGHNT and CDR2 YYREEE come from the germline V gene (reference sequence). CDR3 sequence reads: CASSLDGGGDTQYF. The CDR3 region has the DNA TGTGCCAGCAGCTTGGATGGGGGAGGAGATACGCAGTATTTT.

The J gene is TRBJ2-1, the V gene TRBV7-2; 9 bases are shared with TRBD2. This CDR3 spans 16 amino acids. V shed 4 bases and J 1 base; nucleotides not matched to a gene: 5. Germline V CDR1 and CDR2: SGHTA, FQGNSA. CDR3 sequence: CASSSKAGGSYNEQFF. For the CDR3, the DNA is TGTGCCAGCAGCTCCAAAGCGGGGGGTTCCTACAATGAGCAGTTCTTC.

The CDR3 loop reads CASSTWGLHNNEQFF. CDR3 nucleotide sequence: TGTGCCAGCAGTACATGGGGACTTCATAATAATGAGCAGTTCTTC. The rearrangement joins TRBV6-5 to TRBJ2-1; D is possibly TRBD2 (6 bases). Trimming took 5 bases from V and 7 from J, leaving 18 bases between them. Germline-derived CDR1 and CDR2 are MNHEY and SVGAGI. The CDR3 contains 15 residues.

This chain connects TRBV6-6 to TRBJ1-2; D is unclear. The CDR3 is 15 residues long. V was shortened by 6 bases and J by 0 bases, with 14 bases between the two germline ends. The germline gives CDR1 MNHNY, CDR2 SVGAGI (reference sequence). For the CDR3, the DNA is TGTGCCAGCAGCCGCCGGCAGGATACTAACTATGGCTACACCTTC. It codes for CASSRRQDTNYGYTF.

The chain employs TRBV6-5 and TRBJ1-5; TRBD1 matches at 10 bases. V dropped 8 bases and J dropped 10; count of bases not matched to a gene: 8. Germline V gene lookup returns CDR1 MNHEY and CDR2 SVGAGI. The CDR3 runs 13 residues. CDR3 residues: CASGMTGGAPQHF. CDR3 in DNA: TGTGCCAGCGGAATGACAGGGGGCGCACCCCAGCATTTT.

The gene calls are TRBV5-4 and TRBJ2-7; D is unclear. This CDR3 has 13 residues. Germline V gene data show CDR1 as SGHNT and CDR2 as YYREEE (reference sequence). V was pared by 4 bases and J by 6 bases, with 14 bases between. The CDR3 region has the DNA TGTGCCAGCAGCCAGCCCGGGTCACGCGAGCAGTACTTC. It translates to CASSQPGSREQYF.

This clone was found once. The V call is TRBV18, the J call TRBJ2-1, with 13 bases fitting TRBD2. The CDR3 has 17 residues. The ends lost 3 bases at V and 2 bases at J; junction bases unmatched: 4. CDR1 KGHSH and CDR2 LQKENI come from the germline V gene. The CDR3 reads CASSPLGLAGAYNEQFF. In DNA, the CDR3 is TGTGCCAGCTCACCCTTAGGACTAGCGGGAGCCTACAATGAGCAGTTCTTC.

V is TRBV2 and J is TRBJ1-1, with D uncertain. The CDR3 contains 13 residues. Germline V CDR1 and CDR2: SNHLY, FYNNEI. The germline V and J ends were trimmed by 8 bases and 0 bases, with 10 bases remaining between them. The CDR3 bases are TGTGCCAGCCGGCCAGGCGTGAACACTGAAGCTTTCTTT. This encodes CASRPGVNTEAFF.

This sequence joins TRBV9 and TRBJ1-1, with TRBD1 as a possible D gene (5 bases). Germline CDR1 SGDLS, CDR2 YYNGEE. V was pared by 4 bases and J by 1 base, with 14 bases between. The CDR3 is made up of 15 amino acids. CDR3 in DNA: TGTGCCAGCAGCCCCTGGGGCAGGCCGAACACTGAAGCTTTCTTT. This translates into CASSPWGRPNTEAFF.

The chain carries TRBV27 and TRBJ1-1; D gene uncertain. Germline values: CDR1 MNHEY, CDR2 SMNVEV (reference sequence). This CDR3 region has 13 residues. Deletions cut 8 bases from V and 3 bases from J, with 13 bases between. In DNA, the CDR3 is TGTGCCAGCGCGTCCGGAGCGGACACTGAAGCTTTCTTT. Its translation: CASASGADTEAFF.

Only a few counts were recorded for this clone. This sequence joins TRBV6-5 and TRBJ1-6; D unresolved. There are 12 residues in the CDR3. Trimming took off 4 bases at V and 7 bases at J, with 5 bases between the two ends. From germline, CDR1 is MNHEY and CDR2 SVGAGI. The CDR3 sequence: CASSFRNSPLHF. In nucleotides, the CDR3 is TGTGCCAGCAGTTTTCGGAATTCACCCCTCCACTTT.

The chain joins TRBV2 to TRBJ1-1; D might be TRBD1 (6 bases). Trimming left V 4 bases short and J 5 bases short, with 11 bases between. Germline V CDR1 and CDR2: SNHLY, FYNNEI. This CDR3 spans 13 amino acids. CDR3 nucleotides: TGTGCCAGCAGTGGGACAGCGGTGACTGAAGCTTTCTTT. Protein product: CASSGTAVTEAFF. The full variable domain, with the rest looked up from reference TRBV2 and TRBJ1-1, is EPEVTQTPSHQVTQMGQEVILRCVPISNHLYFYWYRQILGQKVEFLVSFYNNEISEKSEIFDDQFSVERPDGSNFTLKIRSTKLEDSAMYFCASSGTAVTEAFFGQGTRLTVV.

This chain uses TRBV23-1 with TRBJ1-3; possible D gene TRBD1, 5 bases. TRBV23-1 is identified as an open reading frame with a role that is uncertain. CDR3 length: 15 residues. The ends were cut back, 0 bases at V and 3 bases at J, with 9 bases in the middle. The CDR3 nucleotides are TGCGCCAGCAGTCAATCGGACATCTGTGGAAACACCATATATTTT. Translation: CASSQSDICGNTIYF.

The V gene is TRBV7-9, the J gene TRBJ2-7; maybe TRBD1 (6 bases). The V end was cut by 5 bases, the J end by 6 bases, with 11 bases between. Germline CDR1 is SEHNR and CDR2 is FQNEAQ (reference sequence). CDR3 length: 12 residues. This CDR3 reads CASSSDRSEQYV. CDR3 DNA: TGTGCCAGCAGCAGTGACAGGTCCGAGCAGTACGTC.

The J gene is TRBJ2-3, the V gene TRBV6-6; weak D call: TRBD2 (5 bases). This CDR3 is built from 15 residues. Germline loops: CDR1 MNHNY, CDR2 SVGAGI (reference sequence). V gave up 5 bases and J gave up 0 bases, with 12 bases separating them. The CDR3 DNA follows: TGTGCCAGCAGTGGCATACGGGGTAGCACAGATACGCAGTATTTT. Protein sequence: CASSGIRGSTDTQYF.

The V gene is TRBV6-5, the J gene TRBJ2-1; D is possibly TRBD1 (5 bases). CDR1 and CDR2 (germline): MNHEY, SVGAGI. V dropped 9 bases and J dropped 8 bases, with 20 bases sitting between them. CDR3 length: 14 residues. The CDR3 nucleotides are TGTGCCAGTAGGGGCCCTTCCTCAAGCTATGAGCAGTTCTTC. Translated, it gives CASRGPSSSYEQFF.

The V and J genes are TRBV6-5 and TRBJ2-7, with 9 positions matching TRBD1. Germline CDR1 and CDR2: MNHEY and SVGAGI. The ends lost 6 bases at V and 6 bases at J; junction bases unmatched: 9. The CDR3 runs 14 residues. The CDR3 loop is CASRRTGGYIEQYF. CDR3 bases: TGTGCCAGCAGGAGAACAGGGGGCTATATCGAGCAGTACTTC.

V and J are TRBV11-2 and TRBJ2-1; D may be TRBD2 (6 bases). The germline V and J ends were trimmed by 1 base and 9 bases, with 16 bases remaining between them. This CDR3 is built from 15 residues. Germline V gene lookup returns CDR1 SGHAT and CDR2 FQNNGV. The CDR3 loop reads CASSLGTISGSEQFF. The CDR3 nucleotides read TGTGCCAGCAGCTTAGGGACTATATCAGGTAGTGAGCAGTTCTTC.

This chain connects TRBV4-2 to TRBJ2-1, with 7 bases that match TRBD1. The V segment lost 4 bases and the J segment 3 bases; nucleotides outside the gene matches: 12. The CDR3 runs to 17 residues. The germline gives CDR1 LGHNA, CDR2 YNFKEQ. CDR3 nucleotide sequence: TGTGCCAGCAGCCTATTCCCCGGGACAGTTTACTACAATGAGCAGTTCTTC. Translated, it gives CASSLFPGTVYYNEQFF.

The chain links TRBV7-2 to TRBJ2-3, with D maybe TRBD1 (6 bases). V shed 3 bases and J shed 3 bases, with 13 bases lying between them. In germline, CDR1 is SGHTA, CDR2 FQGNSA. The CDR3 totals 15 residues. CDR3 nucleotide sequence: TGTGCCAGCAGCTTTCAGGGGAGTGGGACAGATACGCAGTATTTT. The encoded protein is CASSFQGSGTDTQYF.

The chain links TRBV6-5 to TRBJ2-5; 7 bases map to TRBD2. Trimming took 0 bases from V and 7 from J; bases not matched to a gene: 8. The CDR3 totals 15 residues. Germline CDR1 is MNHEY and CDR2 is SVGAGI. This CDR3 is CASSYSRGPGGTQYF. Written as DNA, the CDR3 is TGTGCCAGCAGTTACTCTCGGGGACCGGGGGGGACCCAGTACTTC.